The 32 T cell receptor beta chains below were found in one sample sequenced in a study of blood T cell repertoires in COVID-19. Assay used: immunoSEQ multiplex PCR; TCRdb lists only in-frame clones, some missing. The sample shows 200,000 or so clones, 70% to 90% of them seen only once. The sample comprised peripheral blood. The receptor source for this set is a woman aged 70 to 79 with active or convalescent COVID-19.

A word on this clone: One end of the junction does not line up with germline, which may come from a read error. The chain couples TRBV7-9 to TRBJ2-5, with D unresolved. Germline V gene lookup returns CDR1 SEHNR and CDR2 FQNEAQ (reference sequence). CDR3 length equals 15 residues. The CDR3 region has the DNA TGTGCCAGCAACTTAGTGGGCCCGAGCAGGGAGACCCAGTACTTC. This sequence encodes CASNLVGPSRETQYF.

The chain has TRBV19 and TRBJ2-6, with 8 nucleotides matching TRBD1. Per the germline V gene, CDR1 is LNHDA and CDR2 is SQIVND (reference sequence). The trim removed 2 bases at V and 3 bases at J, leaving 9 bases unmatched. This CDR3 contains 18 residues. CDR3 protein: CASSISGGRGRGANVLTF. CDR3 bases: TGTGCCAGTAGTATAAGTGGGGGCAGGGGGCGTGGGGCCAACGTCCTGACTTTC.

The V call is TRBV18, the J call TRBJ1-2; D call uncertain. Per the germline V gene, CDR1 is KGHSH and CDR2 is LQKENI. V was clipped by 0 bases and J by 0 bases, with 8 bases between them. The CDR3 extends over 15 amino acids. CDR3 protein: CASSPPGRANYGYTF. Written as DNA, the CDR3 is TGTGCCAGCTCACCACCAGGGAGAGCTAACTATGGCTACACCTTC.

The rearrangement uses TRBV28 and TRBJ2-2; 7 bases map to TRBD1. The CDR3 covers 15 residues. Trimming cost V 5 bases and J 4 bases; bases outside gene matches: 7. CDR1 and CDR2 from the germline V gene are MDHEN and SYDVKM. In nucleotides, the CDR3 is TGTGCCAGCAGTGTACCGGGACAGAGCACCGGGGAGCTGTTTTTT. The encoded protein is CASSVPGQSTGELFF.

This clone appeared once. The J gene is TRBJ1-1, the V gene TRBV5-1, with D hard to call. V was cut by 4 bases and J by 4 bases, with 14 bases left in between. The CDR3 runs to 14 residues. CDR1 is SGHRS and CDR2 is YFSETQ in the germline V gene. Here the CDR3 reads CASSPPLPGTEAFF. CDR3 DNA sequence: TGCGCCAGCAGCCCCCCCCTTCCGGGCACTGAAGCTTTCTTT. Variable domain in full (rest from reference TRBV5-1 and TRBJ1-1): KAGVTQTPRYLIKTRGQQVTLSCSPISGHRSVSWYQQTPGQGLQFLFEYFSETQRNKGNFPGRFSGRQFSNSRSEMNVSTLELGDSALYLCASSPPLPGTEAFFGQGTRLTVV.

The J gene is TRBJ2-3, the V gene TRBV5-1; 9 bases fit TRBD2. Trimming took 0 bases from V and 2 from J; bases not matched to a gene: 7. Germline V CDR1 and CDR2: SGHRS, YFSETQ. This CDR3 has 17 residues. The DNA of the CDR3 is TGCGCCAGCAGCTTGGATCTAGCGGGGACCTACACAGATACGCAGTATTTT. This gives the protein CASSLDLAGTYTDTQYF.

The chain uses TRBV5-3 and TRBJ2-7; D may be TRBD2 (5 bases). TRBV5-3 is known as an ORF, though its function is uncertain. The CDR3 covers 15 residues. Trimming removed 4 bases at V and 2 bases at J, with 16 bases between. For the CDR3, the DNA is TGTGCCAGAAGCCGTCCCTCGACTATAGCCTACGAGCAGTACTTC. This encodes CARSRPSTIAYEQYF.

The genes are TRBV28 and TRBJ1-4, with 12 bases identical to TRBD1. The germline V gene encodes CDR1 MDHEN and CDR2 SYDVKM. The CDR3 totals 15 residues. With V trimmed by 2 bases and J by 8 bases, 3 bases remained unmatched. The CDR3 protein is CASSLAGTGGEKLFF. For the CDR3, the DNA is TGTGCCAGCAGTTTAGCCGGGACAGGGGGCGAAAAACTGTTTTTT. Filled out from reference TRBV28 and TRBJ1-4, the complete variable domain reads DVKVTQSSRYLVKRTGEKVFLECVQDMDHENMFWYRQDPGLGLRLIYFSYDVKMKEKGDIPEGYSVSREKKERFSLILESASTNQTSMYLCASSLAGTGGEKLFFGSGTQLSVL.

This clone was counted only a few times. The gene calls are TRBV14 and TRBJ2-1, with unresolved D. The germline V gene has CDR1 SGHDN and CDR2 FVKESK. Between the trimmed V and J ends, which lost 1 base and 6 bases, there was a span of 13 bases. The CDR3 runs to 15 residues. CDR3 amino acids: CASSQAPLTRNEQFF. In DNA form, the CDR3 reads TGTGCCAGCAGCCAAGCCCCCCTTACTCGCAATGAGCAGTTCTTC.

This rearrangement joins TRBV6-1 to TRBJ2-3, with 10 bases matching TRBD2. Germline loops: CDR1 MNHNS, CDR2 SASEGT. V shed 4 bases and J 6 bases; nucleotides not matched to a gene: 19. The CDR3 length is 19 residues. The CDR3 bases are TGTGCCAGCAGTGGCCGGTTTTCCTCCACTAGCGGGGTCCGGGATACGCAGTATTTT. Amino acid sequence: CASSGRFSSTSGVRDTQYF.

This sequence joins TRBV5-1 and TRBJ2-5; a weak D match, TRBD1 (6 bases). Germline V gene sequence: CDR1 SGHRS, CDR2 YFSETQ. There are 14 residues in the CDR3. V was trimmed by 4 bases and J by 1 base, leaving 11 bases between them. CDR3 sequence (DNA): TGCGCCAGCAGCGTGAGGACAGCCCAAGAGACCCAGTACTTC. It encodes CASSVRTAQETQYF.

For the CDR3, the DNA is TGCGCCAGCACCGCCGCGGGGGGCGGCTATGGCTACACCTTC. It yields the protein CASTAAGGGYGYTF. The chain combines TRBV5-1 with TRBJ1-2, with TRBD1 as a possible D gene (6 bases). Trimming removed 6 bases at V and 4 bases at J, with 16 bases between. Germline CDR1 and CDR2: SGHRS and YFSETQ. The CDR3 loop spans 14 amino acids.

This chain links TRBV30 with TRBJ2-3; TRBD2 agrees at 9 bases. With 0 bases clipped from V and 1 base from J, the junction kept 11 bases outside the gene matches. The CDR3 consists of 18 residues. CDR1 and CDR2 from the germline V gene are GTSNPN and SVGIG (reference sequence). The CDR3 reads CAWSVRFSGSMGTDTQYF. The CDR3 DNA reads TGTGCCTGGAGTGTAAGGTTTAGCGGGAGTATGGGCACAGATACGCAGTATTTT.

This clone was recorded once. The chain carries TRBV28 and TRBJ2-7; 7 bases are a match to TRBD1. The germline gives CDR1 MDHEN, CDR2 SYDVKM. V was pared by 5 bases and J by 4 bases, with 5 bases of the junction left unmatched. The CDR3 sequence is 13 residues long. CDR3 loop: CASSQNRGYEQYF. The CDR3, as DNA: TGTGCCAGCAGTCAGAACAGGGGTTACGAGCAGTACTTC. The full variable domain, its missing parts supplied by reference TRBV28 and TRBJ2-7, is DVKVTQSSRYLVKRTGEKVFLECVQDMDHENMFWYRQDPGLGLRLIYFSYDVKMKEKGDIPEGYSVSREKKERFSLILESASTNQTSMYLCASSQNRGYEQYFGPGTRLTVT.

The chain uses TRBV10-1 and TRBJ2-5, with TRBD2 matching 13 bases. This CDR3 has 19 amino acids. Germline CDR1 is WNHNN and CDR2 is SYGVQD (reference sequence). With V trimmed by 2 bases and J by 4 bases, 13 bases remained unmatched. CDR3 bases: TGCGCCAGCAGTGAGGGACGACTAGCGGGAGGATCATTTGGAGAGACCCAGTACTTC. Protein: CASSEGRLAGGSFGETQYF.

This clone was observed once. The gene calls are TRBV18 and TRBJ2-5; a weak D match, TRBD2 (6 bases). Trimming pared 4 bases from V and 2 bases from J, leaving 14 bases between. The CDR3 has 15 residues. Germline-derived CDR1 and CDR2 are KGHSH and LQKENI. In DNA, the CDR3 is TGTGCCAGCTCACGCGGCGGGGATATTCAAGAGACCCAGTACTTC. The encoded protein is CASSRGGDIQETQYF.

This clone was picked up many times. The chain links TRBV7-3 to TRBJ2-4, with D tentatively TRBD1 (8 bases). Looked up from germline, CDR1 is SGHTA and CDR2 is FQGTGA. The CDR3 spans 15 residues. V was clipped by 5 bases and J by 4 bases, with 15 bases between them. CDR3 sequence (DNA): TGTGCCAGCAGCCGAAGCGGGGACAGGAAAAACATTCAGTACTTC. Protein: CASSRSGDRKNIQYF. Based on the CDR3 plus reference TRBV7-3 and TRBJ2-4, the full variable domain is GAGVSQTPSNKVTEKGKYVELRCDPISGHTALYWYRQSLGQGPEFLIYFQGTGAADDSGLPNDRFFAVRPEGSVSTLKIQRTERGDSAVYLCASSRSGDRKNIQYFGAGTRLSVL.

This chain links TRBV19 with TRBJ2-1; 8 nucleotides align to TRBD1. The germline CDR1 and CDR2 sequences are LNHDA and SQIVND (reference sequence). The CDR3 is 13 amino acids. Losses at the gene ends were 8 bases for V and 9 bases for J; bases not matched to a gene: 9. CDR3 DNA: TGTGCCAGTGGATTGACAGGGGCGGGTGAGCAGTTCTTC. Amino acid sequence: CASGLTGAGEQFF.

As regards this clone: In the same sample, other DNA sequences code for this CDR3. The rearrangement uses TRBV5-1 and TRBJ2-5; TRBD2 aligns across 7 bases. The CDR3 spans 13 residues. CDR1 is SGHRS and CDR2 is YFSETQ in the germline V gene. The junction had 4 bases not matched to a gene; V was cut back by 4 bases and J by 4 bases. CDR3 nucleotide sequence: TGCGCCAGCAGCAGCACGGGAGGAGAGACCCAGTACTTC. Translated, it gives CASSSTGGETQYF.

This clone was seen only a few times. The J gene is TRBJ2-5, the V gene TRBV27, with D perhaps TRBD1 (6 bases). Trimming cost V 4 bases and J 2 bases, with 14 bases left between them. This CDR3 contains 15 residues. Germline assignment: CDR1 MNHEY and CDR2 SMNVEV (reference sequence). CDR3 coding DNA: TGTGCCAGCAGTTGGGGACCACAGGGACAAGAGACCCAGTACTTC. Translation gives CASSWGPQGQETQYF.

The chain combines TRBV10-1 with TRBJ1-3; D is uncertain. V lost 4 bases and J lost 0, with 7 bases in between. CDR1 and CDR2 from the germline V gene are WNHNN and SYGVQD (reference sequence). This CDR3 has 14 amino acids. The CDR3 is CASSGGISGNTIYF. CDR3 nucleotide sequence: TGCGCCAGCAGTGGTGGCATCTCTGGAAACACCATATATTTT.

This chain joins TRBV11-2 and TRBJ1-1, with D possibly TRBD1 on 5 matching bases. V was cut by 3 bases and J by 5 bases, with 10 bases left in between. The CDR3 consists of 13 residues. The germline V gene has CDR1 SGHAT and CDR2 FQNNGV. CDR3 loop: CASSFREGTEAFF. In DNA, the CDR3 is TGTGCCAGCAGCTTTAGGGAGGGGACTGAAGCTTTCTTT.

The chain has TRBV5-1 and TRBJ1-5; TRBD1 might be the D (6 bases). The germline CDR1 and CDR2 sequences are SGHRS and YFSETQ. Trimming cost V 0 bases and J 7 bases, with 17 bases left between them. The CDR3 runs to 16 residues. In DNA form, the CDR3 reads TGCGCCAGCAGCTTGGGCGGGGGGGGGCACCGACAGCCCCAGCATTTT. Translating it yields CASSLGGGGHRQPQHF.

J is TRBJ1-2 and V is TRBV5-1; maybe TRBD1 (5 bases). The V gene's germline CDR1 is SGHRS and CDR2 YFSETQ. The V gene lost 0 bases and the J gene lost 0 bases, with 9 bases spanning the gap. This CDR3 is 15 amino acids long. The DNA of the CDR3 is TGCGCCAGCAGCTTGGGACAGCTCTCTAACTATGGCTACACCTTC. It encodes CASSLGQLSNYGYTF.

The rearrangement links TRBV12-3 or TRBV12-4 to TRBJ1-1, with D perhaps TRBD1 (5 bases). Trimming stripped 5 bases from V and 5 bases from J, with 12 bases between. This CDR3 has 13 amino acids. In DNA, the CDR3 is TGTGCCAGCAGTGGCCTCCGGGGGACTGAAGCTTTCTTT. As protein: CASSGLRGTEAFF.

This clone showed up just a few times. Other DNA sequences within the sample encode an identical CDR3. The J gene is TRBJ2-5, the V gene TRBV9; no reliable D call. Trimming cost V 0 bases and J 2 bases, with 5 bases left between them. Germline CDR1 reads SGDLS; CDR2 reads YYNGEE. The CDR3 spans 13 residues. The CDR3 reads CASSVGQQETQYF. CDR3 nucleotide sequence: TGTGCCAGCAGCGTAGGTCAGCAAGAGACCCAGTACTTC.

This chain uses TRBV19 with TRBJ1-1, with 8 bases that match TRBD1. Germline CDR1 and CDR2: LNHDA and SQIVND (reference sequence). The CDR3 is 16 amino acids. With 5 bases clipped from V and 1 base from J, the junction kept 9 bases outside the gene matches. CDR3 in DNA: TGTGCCAGTAGTCCCCGACAGGGGTGGGCGAACACTGAAGCTTTCTTT. Translating gives CASSPRQGWANTEAFF.

This chain uses TRBV2 with TRBJ2-5; D is undetermined. This CDR3 region has 11 residues. Per germline, CDR1 SNHLY and CDR2 FYNNEI. Trimming removed 8 bases from V and 4 bases from J, with 8 bases in between. The CDR3 spells CASGPLETQYF. CDR3 nucleotides: TGTGCCAGCGGGCCCCTAGAGACCCAGTACTTC.

The rearrangement links TRBV2 to TRBJ2-2; TRBD2 matches 10 bases. J was trimmed by 8 bases and V by 5 bases; bases with no gene match: 5. The germline V gene has CDR1 SNHLY and CDR2 FYNNEI. The CDR3 is made up of 14 amino acids. The CDR3 loop reads CASSLAGAGGELFF. The CDR3 DNA sequence: TGTGCCAGCAGTCTAGCGGGAGCAGGAGGGGAGCTGTTTTTT. Looking up the rest from reference TRBV2 and TRBJ2-2 gives the full variable domain: EPEVTQTPSHQVTQMGQEVILRCVPISNHLYFYWYRQILGQKVEFLVSFYNNEISEKSEIFDDQFSVERPDGSNFTLKIRSTKLEDSAMYFCASSLAGAGGELFFGEGSRLTVL.

The gene calls are TRBV6-1 and TRBJ2-1; no definite D call. The length of the CDR3 is 16 residues. The germline V gene encodes CDR1 MNHNS and CDR2 SASEGT. Trimming pared 4 bases from V and 2 bases from J, leaving 15 bases between. In DNA form, the CDR3 reads TGTGCCAGCAGTGCCCGGCTAGTTCGTGCCTACAATGAGCAGTTCTTC. Residues: CASSARLVRAYNEQFF.

The J gene is TRBJ2-5, the V gene TRBV7-9, with a weak D call TRBD2 (5 bases). The CDR3 extends over 17 amino acids. CDR1 and CDR2 from the germline V gene are SEHNR and FQNEAQ (reference sequence). Between the trimmed V and J ends, which lost 0 bases and 0 bases, there was a span of 14 bases. The CDR3 sequence is CASSLARATPYQETQYF. The CDR3 coding sequence is TGTGCCAGCAGCTTAGCGCGGGCTACCCCGTACCAAGAGACCCAGTACTTC.

The rearrangement links TRBV5-1 to TRBJ1-1; TRBD1 might be the D (6 bases). V lost 4 bases and J 10 bases, leaving 14 bases between the germline ends. The CDR3 sequence is 12 residues long. CDR1 is SGHRS and CDR2 is YFSETQ in the germline V gene. The CDR3 sequence: CASSPGDTSAFF. As DNA, the CDR3 is TGCGCCAGCAGCCCTGGGGACACTTCAGCTTTCTTT.